One sample yielded the 31 T cell receptor beta chains listed below, sequenced in a study of response to subunit inactivated influenza vaccine. Each CDR3 protein is one row after TCRdb ran MiXCR on the RT-PCR reads. This repertoire shows hundreds of thousands of distinct CDR3 sequences, 9.5% to 12% found once; its top ten account for more than 10%. The specimen was PBMCs from blood, collected roughly 48 days after vaccination. Receptors were obtained from a man aged 50 to 60 who received an inactivated influenza vaccine.

This clonotype has ten or more counts. The chain employs TRBV12-3 or TRBV12-4 and TRBJ2-5; no firm D call. The V and J ends lost 2 bases and 5 bases respectively, with 9 bases between them. This CDR3 spans 13 amino acids. The CDR3 loop is CASSLKPAETQYF. CDR3 in DNA: TGTGCCAGCAGTTTAAAACCCGCGGAGACCCAGTACTTC.

This clonotype showed up just a few times. The rearrangement joins TRBV7-6 to TRBJ2-1; 14 nucleotides align to TRBD2. There are 16 residues in the CDR3. V shed 5 bases, J shed 6 bases, and the junction held 6 bases outside the gene matches. Germline-derived CDR1 and CDR2 are SGHVS and FNYEAQ. The CDR3 DNA sequence: TGTGCCAGCAGCACACGACTAGCGGGAGGGAGCAATGAGCAGTTCTTC. Translating gives CASSTRLAGGSNEQFF.

The V gene is TRBV4-3, the J gene TRBJ2-7; D tentatively reads TRBD1 or TRBD2 (5 bases each). CDR3 size: 15 residues. V shed 1 base and J shed 3 bases, with 13 bases lying between them. Germline CDR1 LGHNA, CDR2 YSLEER. The CDR3 bases are TGCGCCAGCAGCCAAGTAGCAGGGAGTCTCTACGAGCAGTACTTC. It encodes CASSQVAGSLYEQYF.

At least ten counts were recorded for this clonotype. This chain joins TRBV6-5 and TRBJ1-3, with D unclear. Germline CDR1 is MNHEY and CDR2 is SVGAGI. Trimming shortened V by 4 bases and J by 0 bases, and 19 bases separated the two germline ends. This CDR3 has 18 amino acids. The CDR3 loop reads CASSSALGRGSSGNTIYF. CDR3 nucleotides: TGTGCCAGCAGTTCCGCCTTGGGTCGGGGTTCCTCTGGAAACACCATATATTTT.

This clonotype was recorded a few times. V and J are TRBV20-1 and TRBJ1-5; a possible D gene is TRBD1 (6 bases). This CDR3 contains 15 residues. Germline V gene data show CDR1 as DFQATT and CDR2 as SNEGSKA (reference sequence). Trimming left V 0 bases short and J 0 bases short, with 9 bases between. The CDR3 nucleotides are TGCAGTGCTAGAGATACAGGGTATAGCAATCAGCCCCAGCATTTT. Its protein product is CSARDTGYSNQPQHF.

The table lists this clonotype with many counts. The V and J genes are TRBV20-1 and TRBJ2-3, with 9 bases matching TRBD2. The junction had 8 bases not matched to a gene; V was cut back by 6 bases and J by 4 bases. This CDR3 region has 14 residues. The germline gives CDR1 DFQATT, CDR2 SNEGSKA (reference sequence). CDR3 in DNA: TGCAGTGCCCAGCGGGAGGCAGTGGCAGATACGCAGTATTTT. This codes for CSAQREAVADTQYF.

This clonotype was counted many times. CDR3 sequence (DNA): TGTGCCTGGAGTTATCGTCCCGGCTATGGCTACACCTTC. Amino acid sequence: CAWSYRPGYGYTF. V usage is TRBV30 and J usage is TRBJ1-2; D remains unclear. Germline-derived CDR1 and CDR2 are GTSNPN and SVGIG (reference sequence). V lost 2 bases and J lost 4, with 11 bases in between. This CDR3 has 13 amino acids. Full variable domain (rest looked up from reference TRBV30 and TRBJ1-2): SQTIHQWPATLVQPVGSPLSLECTVEGTSNPNLYWYRQAAGRGLQLLFYSVGIGQISSEVPQNLSASRPQDRQFILSSKKLLLSDSGFYLCAWSYRPGYGYTFGSGTRLTVV.

V and J are TRBV20-1 and TRBJ2-3, with 10 nucleotides matching TRBD1. There are 16 residues in the CDR3. Germline V CDR1 and CDR2: DFQATT, SNEGSKA (reference sequence). The V gene end was trimmed by 6 bases and the J gene end by 4 bases; junction bases not matched to a gene: 13. The DNA for the CDR3 is TGCAGTGCCCACTTAGCCGGGACAGGGGTCGCAGATACGCAGTATTTT. This sequence encodes CSAHLAGTGVADTQYF.

This clonotype was seen a handful of times. The CDR3 DNA reads as TGTGCCAGCGATTTACAGGGTAATTCACCCCTCCACTTT. The encoded protein is CASDLQGNSPLHF. V gene TRBV28 combines with J gene TRBJ1-6; D may be TRBD1 (6 bases). The germline V gene has CDR1 MDHEN and CDR2 SYDVKM. The length of the CDR3 is 13 residues. Between the trimmed V and J ends, which lost 8 bases and 6 bases, there was a span of 11 bases.

This clonotype came up many times. The chain carries TRBV5-1 and TRBJ2-2, with D uncertain. The CDR3 covers 15 residues. The V gene's germline CDR1 is SGHRS and CDR2 YFSETQ. V lost 2 bases, J lost 2 bases, and 10 bases lay in between. DNA of the CDR3: TGCGCCAGCAGCTTTGGCAGCGTCAACACCGGGGAGCTGTTTTTT. Translated, it gives CASSFGSVNTGELFF.

V and J are TRBV11-2 and TRBJ2-7, with D unresolved. With 0 bases removed from V and 4 bases from J, the gap between germline ends came to 7 bases. Germline CDR1 and CDR2: SGHAT and FQNNGV. The CDR3 runs 13 residues. The CDR3 is CASSLETLYEQYF. The DNA of the CDR3 is TGTGCCAGCAGCTTAGAGACACTTTACGAGCAGTACTTC.

This clonotype was counted ten times or more. The chain links TRBV12-3 or TRBV12-4 to TRBJ1-1; no definite D call. V gave up 7 bases and J gave up 3 bases, with 18 bases separating them. The CDR3 totals 15 residues. CDR3 residues: CASTGGYYWHTEAFF. CDR3 nucleotides: TGTGCCAGCACTGGAGGGTACTACTGGCACACTGAAGCTTTCTTT.

This clonotype was detected a few times. This sequence joins TRBV5-1 and TRBJ2-3; D is unclear. Looked up from germline, CDR1 is SGHRS and CDR2 is YFSETQ. V lost 4 bases and J lost 0, with 24 bases in between. CDR3 length equals 19 residues. CDR3 amino acids: CASSPVNPLRPPSTDTQYF. The CDR3 DNA sequence: TGCGCCAGCAGCCCCGTTAACCCCCTCAGGCCACCTAGCACAGATACGCAGTATTTT.

This clonotype came up a few times. The V and J genes are TRBV27 and TRBJ2-7; 8 bases align to TRBD2. V shed 4 bases, J shed 6 bases, and the junction held 5 bases outside the gene matches. The germline gives CDR1 MNHEY, CDR2 SMNVEV (reference sequence). This CDR3 has 13 residues. The DNA for the CDR3 is TGTGCCAGCAGTTACGGACTAGCCCTCGAGCAGTACTTC. It translates to CASSYGLALEQYF.

This clonotype was seen at least ten times. The V and J genes are TRBV12-3 or TRBV12-4 and TRBJ1-5; no clear D. The V end was cut by 1 base, the J end by 1 base, with 14 bases between. This CDR3 spans 17 amino acids. In nucleotides, the CDR3 is TGTGCCAGCAGTTTAGGAGGAGGGCGAGGGAGCAATCAGCCCCAGCATTTT. It specifies CASSLGGGRGSNQPQHF.

This clonotype was seen a few times. The chain is built from TRBV25-1 and TRBJ1-3; possibly TRBD1 for D (5 bases). The V end lost 3 bases, the J end lost 2 bases, and 14 bases lay between the germline ends. Germline values: CDR1 MGHDK, CDR2 SYGVNS. The CDR3 is 16 residues long. This CDR3 reads CASSDLRGPPGNTIYF. The CDR3 DNA is TGTGCCAGCAGTGACCTCCGGGGCCCTCCTGGAAACACCATATATTTT.

Ten or more counts support this clonotype. The rearrangement links TRBV7-2 to TRBJ2-7; D not resolved. Germline V lookup: CDR1 SGHTA, CDR2 FQGNSA. The CDR3 spans 14 residues. V gave up 0 bases and J gave up 2 bases, with 8 bases separating them. CDR3 sequence: CASSLAVEAYEQYF. DNA for the CDR3: TGTGCCAGCAGCTTAGCGGTGGAAGCCTACGAGCAGTACTTC.

This clonotype was recorded at least ten times. The chain uses TRBV7-9 and TRBJ2-1; weak D call: TRBD1 (6 bases). CDR3 length equals 15 residues. Germline V gene lookup returns CDR1 SEHNR and CDR2 FQNEAQ (reference sequence). With 5 bases removed from V and 5 bases from J, the gap between germline ends came to 16 bases. CDR3 sequence: CASSRRQEGDNEQFF. CDR3 nucleotides: TGTGCCAGCAGCCGCAGACAGGAAGGGGACAATGAGCAGTTCTTC.

The V and J genes are TRBV5-1 and TRBJ2-7, with TRBD1 matching over 8 bases. CDR1 and CDR2 from the germline V gene are SGHRS and YFSETQ. Losses at the gene ends were 4 bases for V and 7 bases for J; bases not matched to a gene: 7. This CDR3 is 13 amino acids long. The CDR3 protein is CASSTDRVGEQYF. CDR3 nucleotides: TGCGCCAGCAGCACGGACAGGGTTGGGGAGCAGTACTTC.

This clonotype was detected ten times or more. This chain uses TRBV15 with TRBJ1-6, with 7 bases matching TRBD1. CDR3 length equals 14 residues. The junction had 5 bases not matched to a gene; V was cut back by 3 bases and J by 9 bases. CDR1 and CDR2 from the germline V gene are LNHNV and YYDKDF (reference sequence). This chain's CDR3 is CATSRTGFRSPLHF. CDR3 nucleotides: TGTGCCACCAGCAGGACAGGGTTTCGTTCACCCCTCCACTTT.

The chain carries TRBV5-1 and TRBJ1-4, with D possibly TRBD1 on 5 matching bases. Trimming shortened V by 7 bases and J by 12 bases, and 19 bases separated the two germline ends. Germline values: CDR1 SGHRS, CDR2 YFSETQ. CDR3 size: 13 residues. CDR3 protein: CASSGDGGLELFF. The CDR3, as DNA: TGCGCCAGCTCGGGGGACGGCGGCTTGGAACTGTTTTTT.

The chain carries TRBV20-1 and TRBJ1-1; D gene uncertain. This CDR3 is built from 13 residues. V lost 0 bases and J lost 5, with 10 bases in between. Germline V gene data show CDR1 as DFQATT and CDR2 as SNEGSKA (reference sequence). CDR3 DNA sequence: TGCAGTGCTAGAGAGCCGGGCCGGACTGAAGCTTTCTTT. It codes for CSAREPGRTEAFF.

This clonotype was observed a handful of times. V gene TRBV6-2 or TRBV6-3 combines with J gene TRBJ1-5; no firm D call. The CDR3 runs to 15 residues. Germline CDR1 and CDR2: MNHEY and SVGEGT. The ends were cut back, 4 bases at V and 3 bases at J, with 13 bases in the middle. The chain's CDR3 is CASSSVRAPNQPQHF. The CDR3 bases are TGTGCCAGCAGTTCCGTGAGGGCCCCCAATCAGCCCCAGCATTTT.

The rearrangement joins TRBV11-2 to TRBJ1-1; the D gene is possibly TRBD1 (6 bases). Looked up from germline, CDR1 is SGHAT and CDR2 is FQNNGV. V was cut by 5 bases and J by 11 bases, with 15 bases left in between. The CDR3 sequence is 12 residues long. CDR3 amino acids: CASSPGVGAAFF. Here the CDR3 DNA reads TGTGCCAGCAGCCCAGGGGTGGGGGCCGCTTTCTTT.

This clonotype was found a few times. This sequence joins TRBV5-1 and TRBJ2-7, with D hard to call. Germline V gene sequence: CDR1 SGHRS, CDR2 YFSETQ. With 5 bases removed from V and 3 bases from J, the gap between germline ends came to 9 bases. The CDR3 runs 12 residues. The CDR3 nucleotides are TGCGCCAGCAGAGACGATGACTACGAGCAGTACTTC. This gives the protein CASRDDDYEQYF.

This clonotype was counted at least ten times. This chain joins TRBV28 and TRBJ1-4, with 7 positions matching TRBD1. Germline V gives CDR1 MDHEN, CDR2 SYDVKM. CDR3 length: 15 residues. The V gene end was trimmed by 5 bases and the J gene end by 7 bases; junction bases not matched to a gene: 10. The CDR3 coding sequence is TGTGCCAGCAGTACCCGAAGACAGGGCAGTGAAAAACTGTTTTTT. This translates into CASSTRRQGSEKLFF.

This sequence joins TRBV4-3 and TRBJ1-5; unclear D gene. The CDR3 has 13 amino acids. V lost 4 bases to trimming and J lost 9 bases, with 13 bases between them. Germline CDR1 is LGHNA and CDR2 is YSLEER. The chain's CDR3 is CASSPQVGWPQHF. Written as DNA, the CDR3 is TGCGCCAGCAGCCCTCAGGTAGGATGGCCCCAGCATTTT.

The chain uses TRBV5-6 and TRBJ2-7, with D possibly being TRBD2 (6 bases). The CDR3 spans 15 residues. Trimming removed 6 bases from V and 0 bases from J, with 16 bases in between. Germline V gene sequence: CDR1 SGHDT, CDR2 YYEEEE. This CDR3 is CASTMAGILSYEQYF. The CDR3 bases are TGTGCCAGCACCATGGCGGGAATCCTCTCCTACGAGCAGTACTTC.

There are many counts of this clonotype. The chain recombines TRBV6-1 with TRBJ1-1; the D gene is possibly TRBD1 (6 bases). Trimming left V 6 bases short and J 0 bases short, with 14 bases between. The CDR3 has 15 residues. Germline V CDR1 and CDR2: MNHNS, SASEGT. This chain's CDR3 is CASRMVGGLNTEAFF. As DNA, the CDR3 is TGTGCCAGCAGGATGGTAGGGGGTTTGAACACTGAAGCTTTCTTT.

This clonotype was counted many times. CDR3 sequence reads: CASSSPGPVSNYGYTF. The DNA for the CDR3 is TGTGCCAGCAGTTCCCCGGGCCCAGTCTCTAACTATGGCTACACCTTC. The chain links TRBV12-3 or TRBV12-4 to TRBJ1-2; no firm D call. The CDR3 totals 16 residues. V was trimmed by 4 bases and J by 0 bases, leaving 15 bases between them.

Only a few counts were recorded for this clonotype. V is TRBV5-6 and J is TRBJ2-3; D may match TRBD1 or TRBD2 (5 bases each). The CDR3 spans 14 residues. V lost 4 bases to trimming and J lost 0 bases, with 9 bases between them. Germline lookup yields CDR1 SGHDT and CDR2 YYEEEE. The DNA for the CDR3 is TGTGCCAGCAGCATGGGACCAAGCACAGATACGCAGTATTTT. Protein product: CASSMGPSTDTQYF.